These 27 T cell receptor beta chains were all obtained from the same sample, sequenced in a study of cytomegalovirus exposure and HLA in healthy donors. The PCR used 60 Vbeta and 13 Jbeta primers. Sequenced by immunoSEQ multiplex PCR; TCRdb stores in-frame clones only, minus some. The table shows about 240,000 clones, with about 80% occurring only once. The sequencing input was PBMCs. These receptors were collected from a woman aged 40 to 49 in good health and CMV-seropositive.

The chain carries TRBV5-4 and TRBJ1-1; 7 bases map to TRBD1. The CDR3 has 15 amino acids. The germline CDR1 and CDR2 sequences are SGHNT and YYREEE (reference sequence). The V segment lost 3 bases and the J segment 0 bases; nucleotides outside the gene matches: 5. The CDR3 nucleotides read TGTGCCAGCAGCTCGGGACAGAGATTGAACACTGAAGCTTTCTTT. As protein: CASSSGQRLNTEAFF.

The V call is TRBV13, the J call TRBJ2-7, with 13 nucleotides matching TRBD2. Germline CDR1 reads PRHDT; CDR2 reads FYEKMQ (reference sequence). The CDR3 is 16 residues long. With V trimmed by 4 bases and J by 6 bases, 9 bases remained unmatched. The CDR3 coding sequence is TGTGCCAGCAGCTCACCTACTAGCGGGGGGGGGCGCGAGCAGTACTTC. It yields the protein CASSSPTSGGGREQYF. Full variable domain (remainder filled in from reference TRBV13 and TRBJ2-7): AAGVIQSPRHLIKEKRETATLKCYPIPRHDTVYWYQQGPGQDPQFLISFYEKMQSDKGSIPDRFSAQQFSDYHSELNMSSLELGDSALYFCASSSPTSGGGREQYFGPGTRLTVT.

In its sample, this clone was seen once. The genes are TRBV2 and TRBJ2-5; 7 nucleotides agree with TRBD2. The end of the DNA aligns better with TRBJ2-7, so the J call may be wrong. Germline CDR1 reads SNHLY; CDR2 reads FYNNEI. The CDR3 is 13 residues long. The CDR3 sequence is CGGGKGSSYEQYF. CDR3 coding DNA: TGTGGCGGGGGAAAGGGGAGCTCCTACGAGCAGTACTTC.

As regards this clone: This same CDR3 is encoded by further DNA sequences in the sample. DNA of the CDR3: TGTGCCAGCAGTCCCAACACAGTGAGAAGCAATTCACCCCTCCACTTT. Translated, it gives CASSPNTVRSNSPLHF. The J gene is TRBJ1-6, the V gene TRBV11-1; D is undetermined. V was clipped by 6 bases and J by 7 bases, with 19 bases between them. The germline V gene has CDR1 SGHAT and CDR2 FQDESV (reference sequence). The CDR3 has 16 amino acids.

This clone was found once. The CDR3 bases are TGTGCCAGCAGTTACTCAAGGGGGAGCAATCAGCCCCAGCATTTT. It is translated as CASSYSRGSNQPQHF. The chain carries TRBV6-6 and TRBJ1-5; D is possibly TRBD1 (6 bases). Germline CDR1 reads MNHNY; CDR2 reads SVGAGI (reference sequence). V shed 0 bases and J shed 1 base, with 7 bases lying between them. The CDR3 is 15 amino acids.

This CDR3 reads CASSLGTGNNQPQHF. CDR3 sequence (DNA): TGTGCCAGCAGCTTAGGGACAGGGAACAATCAGCCCCAGCATTTT. This chain links TRBV7-9 with TRBJ1-5; 8 bases fit TRBD1. Losses at the gene ends were 1 base for V and 3 bases for J; bases not matched to a gene: 2. The germline V gene has CDR1 SEHNR and CDR2 FQNEAQ (reference sequence). The CDR3 covers 15 residues.

This clone was observed a handful of times. The chain combines TRBV7-9 with TRBJ2-3; 7 nucleotides line up with TRBD2. The CDR3 extends over 13 amino acids. The J segment lost 0 bases and the V segment lost 6 bases, leaving 0 bases of the junction unmatched. Germline V gives CDR1 SEHNR, CDR2 FQNEAQ (reference sequence). CDR3 region: CASRGGSTDTQYF. The CDR3 nucleotides read TGTGCCAGCAGGGGGGGGAGCACAGATACGCAGTATTTT.

A few counts support this clone. The V call is TRBV4-3, the J call TRBJ1-2; 10 nucleotides agree with TRBD1. Germline-derived CDR1 and CDR2 are LGHNA and YSLEER. Trimming at V came to 0 bases and at J to 3 bases, leaving 4 bases not matched to a gene. CDR3 size: 16 residues. In DNA, the CDR3 is TGCGCCAGCAGCCAAGACCCGACAGGGGGCGACTATGGCTACACCTTC. Residues: CASSQDPTGGDYGYTF.

The table lists this clone with a count of one. The chain couples TRBV6-5 to TRBJ2-1, with TRBD1 matching 7 bases. The germline gives CDR1 MNHEY, CDR2 SVGAGI. Germline trimming cut 6 bases from V and 0 bases from J; bases unmatched to any gene: 5. The CDR3 runs to 15 residues. In DNA, the CDR3 is TGTGCCAGCAGCCAACAGGGGAACTCCTACAATGAGCAGTTCTTC. Its translation is CASSQQGNSYNEQFF.

As for this clone: One junction end disagrees with the germline gene, perhaps due to a read error. The chain is built from TRBV11-3 and TRBJ2-2, with 9 positions matching TRBD1. The CDR3 covers 14 residues. CDR1 and CDR2 from the germline V gene are SGHNT and YENEEA. CDR3 region: CASSLGQGFGEPFF. The CDR3 DNA reads as TGTGCCAGCAGCCTCGGACAGGGGTTCGGGGAGCCGTTTTTT.

V usage is TRBV4-1 and J usage is TRBJ1-1; D might be TRBD1 (5 bases). The CDR3 is 16 amino acids. V lost 4 bases and J lost 0, with 15 bases in between. Germline CDR1 is MGHRA and CDR2 is YSYEKL. CDR3 loop: CASSPRDRVMNTEAFF. The CDR3 nucleotides read TGCGCCAGCAGCCCGCGGGACCGCGTGATGAACACTGAAGCTTTCTTT.

In its sample, this clone was seen a few times. CDR3 nucleotides: TGTGCCAGCTCACCGCGGGGCCAGGGAGGAAGCACAGATACGCAGTATTTT. This translates into CASSPRGQGGSTDTQYF. The chain recombines TRBV18 with TRBJ2-3; maybe TRBD2 (6 bases). V lost 3 bases, J lost 0 bases, and 16 bases lay in between. CDR1 and CDR2 (germline): KGHSH, LQKENI. The CDR3 length is 17 residues.

The chain recombines TRBV2 with TRBJ1-3, with 12 bases aligning to TRBD1. The CDR3 spans 15 residues. The J segment lost 6 bases and the V segment lost 6 bases, leaving 6 bases of the junction unmatched. CDR1 and CDR2 from the germline V gene are SNHLY and FYNNEI. DNA for the CDR3: TGTGCCAGCAGGAGGGGACAGGGGGCGGAAAACACCATATATTTT. This gives the protein CASRRGQGAENTIYF. Full variable domain (missing parts from reference TRBV2 and TRBJ1-3): EPEVTQTPSHQVTQMGQEVILRCVPISNHLYFYWYRQILGQKVEFLVSFYNNEISEKSEIFDDQFSVERPDGSNFTLKIRSTKLEDSAMYFCASRRGQGAENTIYFGEGSWLTVV.

This clone was observed a few times. CDR3 DNA: TGTGCCAGCCGCTTGGGGGCTCAAGGCTACACCTTC. It specifies CASRLGAQGYTF. V usage is TRBV2 and J usage is TRBJ1-2; TRBD1 is a possible D gene (6 bases). Trimming cost V 8 bases and J 8 bases, with 15 bases left between them. Germline V gene data show CDR1 as SNHLY and CDR2 as FYNNEI. The CDR3 covers 12 residues.

The rearrangement joins TRBV18 to TRBJ2-1, with D unresolved. Germline V gene data show CDR1 as KGHSH and CDR2 as LQKENI. V lost 0 bases to trimming and J lost 7 bases, with 13 bases between them. The CDR3 consists of 15 residues. Here the CDR3 reads CASSPPSRSPNEQFF. The CDR3 coding sequence is TGTGCCAGCTCACCACCGTCCCGGAGCCCTAATGAGCAGTTCTTC.

A few counts support this clone. The V and J genes are TRBV4-3 and TRBJ1-1; D gene uncertain. Per the germline V gene, CDR1 is LGHNA and CDR2 is YSLEER. V dropped 4 bases and J dropped 1 base, with 7 bases sitting between them. The CDR3 contains 13 residues. CDR3 DNA sequence: TGCGCCAGCAGCCTTCGACAGAACACTGAAGCTTTCTTT. Its translation: CASSLRQNTEAFF.

There are a few counts of this clone. The CDR3 reads CAWSVGGTDTQYF. The DNA of the CDR3 is TGTGCCTGGAGTGTAGGGGGCACAGATACGCAGTATTTT. The rearrangement links TRBV30 to TRBJ2-3, with a tentative D call TRBD1 (5 bases). This CDR3 contains 13 residues. V lost 0 bases and J 1 base, leaving 5 bases between the germline ends. The V gene's germline CDR1 is GTSNPN and CDR2 SVGIG (reference sequence).

The chain is built from TRBV27 and TRBJ1-1; D may be TRBD1 (6 bases). Germline V CDR1 and CDR2: MNHEY, SMNVEV (reference sequence). CDR3 size: 15 residues. V lost 6 bases, J lost 5 bases, and 19 bases lay in between. The CDR3 coding sequence is TGTGCCAGCAGGGCACTACAGGGAATGGGTACTGAAGCTTTCTTT. Translating gives CASRALQGMGTEAFF.

This chain connects TRBV10-1 to TRBJ1-5; 7 nucleotides match TRBD1. V lost 5 bases, J lost 4 bases, and 2 bases stayed unmatched. CDR1 is WNHNN and CDR2 is SYGVQD in the germline V gene (reference sequence). This CDR3 is 13 amino acids long. The CDR3 sequence is CASSPGQNQPQHF. The CDR3 region has the DNA TGCGCCAGCAGTCCGGGACAGAATCAGCCCCAGCATTTT.

This chain links TRBV2 with TRBJ1-6, with 7 bases aligning to TRBD1. Germline V lookup: CDR1 SNHLY, CDR2 FYNNEI. This CDR3 has 13 amino acids. With 8 bases clipped from V and 7 bases from J, the junction kept 5 bases outside the gene matches. Written as DNA, the CDR3 is TGTGCCAGCGGGAGCAGGGGGAATTCACCCCTCCACTTT. Residues: CASGSRGNSPLHF.

This clone was observed once. The chain links TRBV15 to TRBJ2-1; 7 bases are a match to TRBD1. CDR3 size: 17 residues. The J segment lost 0 bases and the V segment lost 0 bases, leaving 5 bases of the junction unmatched. CDR1 is LNHNV, CDR2 YYDKDF, per germline (reference sequence). The CDR3 region is CATSRERGGYSYNEQFF. CDR3 nucleotide sequence: TGTGCCACCAGCAGAGAGAGAGGGGGCTACTCCTACAATGAGCAGTTCTTC.

The CDR3 DNA follows: TGTGCCAGCAGCGTAGGTGGAGCGCCGAACACTGAAGCTTTCTTT. The encoded protein is CASSVGGAPNTEAFF. This sequence joins TRBV9 and TRBJ1-1, with D unresolved. This CDR3 is built from 15 residues. Germline V CDR1 and CDR2: SGDLS, YYNGEE. Trimming took off 0 bases at V and 1 base at J, with 10 bases between the two ends.

About this clone: Germline and junction disagree at one end, which may indicate a read error. The V and J genes are TRBV29-1 and TRBJ1-2; possibly TRBD1 for D (5 bases). The germline gives CDR1 SQVTM, CDR2 ANQGSEA. The CDR3 has 13 residues. This CDR3 is CSVEGEAGLGYTF. The CDR3 DNA is TGCAGCGTAGAAGGGGAGGCAGGGCTTGGCTACACCTTC.

The rearrangement links TRBV5-4 to TRBJ1-1; the match to TRBD1 covers 8 bases. Germline V gene sequence: CDR1 SGHNT, CDR2 YYREEE (reference sequence). This CDR3 spans 14 amino acids. V trimming: 4 bases; J trimming: 3 bases; junction bases outside the gene matches: 5. As DNA, the CDR3 is TGTGCCAGCAGCCGGACAGGGTACGACACTGAAGCTTTCTTT. Encoded protein: CASSRTGYDTEAFF.

The chain recombines TRBV28 with TRBJ2-7; the D is unclear. Trimming left V 5 bases short and J 4 bases short, with 9 bases between. This CDR3 has 12 amino acids. From germline, CDR1 is MDHEN and CDR2 SYDVKM. CDR3 protein: CASSLLGYEQYF. The CDR3 DNA sequence: TGTGCCAGCAGTCTTCTAGGTTACGAGCAGTACTTC.

The chain recombines TRBV4-2 with TRBJ2-1; TRBD1 matches at 9 bases. Germline-derived CDR1 and CDR2 are LGHNA and YNFKEQ. The trim removed 0 bases at V and 8 bases at J, leaving 5 bases unmatched. This CDR3 has 15 amino acids. The CDR3 loop reads CASSQDGTGLYEQFF. The CDR3 nucleotides are TGTGCCAGCAGCCAAGACGGGACAGGGTTATATGAGCAGTTCTTC.

In its sample, this clone was seen a few times. The V gene is TRBV7-3, the J gene TRBJ1-6, with 11 bases that match TRBD1. The CDR3 is made up of 16 amino acids. Germline V gene sequence: CDR1 SGHTA, CDR2 FQGTGA. V was clipped by 4 bases and J by 10 bases; unmatched bases: 9. CDR3 in amino acids: CASSSTGTGGGSPLHF. The DNA for the CDR3 is TGTGCCAGCAGCTCCACCGGGACAGGGGGAGGCTCACCCCTCCACTTT.